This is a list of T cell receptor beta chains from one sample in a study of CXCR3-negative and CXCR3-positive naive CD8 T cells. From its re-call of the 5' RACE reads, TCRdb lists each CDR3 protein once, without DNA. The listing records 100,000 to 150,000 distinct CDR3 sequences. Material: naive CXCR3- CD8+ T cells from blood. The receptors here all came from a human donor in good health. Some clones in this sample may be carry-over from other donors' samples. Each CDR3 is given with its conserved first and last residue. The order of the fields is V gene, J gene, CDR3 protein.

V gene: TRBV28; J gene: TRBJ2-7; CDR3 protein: CASSFGAPIDYEQYF
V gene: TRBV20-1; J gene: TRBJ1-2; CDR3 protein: CSAREGAGVGGYTF
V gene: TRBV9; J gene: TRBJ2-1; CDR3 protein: CASSTRDYNEQFF
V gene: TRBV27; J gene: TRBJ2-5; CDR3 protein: CASSYLAEETQYF
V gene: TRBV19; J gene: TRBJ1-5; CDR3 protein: CASSQRPTRVGQPQHF
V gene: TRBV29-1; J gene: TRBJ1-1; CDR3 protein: CSGIGQGRRGTEAFF
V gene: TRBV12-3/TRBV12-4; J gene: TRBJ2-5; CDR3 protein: CASTSSRGTSGTYQETQYF
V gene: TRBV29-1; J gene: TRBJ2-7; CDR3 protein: CSVGRPGRESYEQYF
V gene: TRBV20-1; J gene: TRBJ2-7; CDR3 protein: CSAGDGGGPSYEQYF
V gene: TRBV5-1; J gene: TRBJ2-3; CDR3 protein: CASSLMAISSTDTQYF
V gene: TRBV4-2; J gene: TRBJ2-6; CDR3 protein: CASSHRESGANVLTF
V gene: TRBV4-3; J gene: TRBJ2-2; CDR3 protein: CASSQDVKDTGFPTGELFF
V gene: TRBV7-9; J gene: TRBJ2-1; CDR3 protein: CASSLLFSDRVYEQFF
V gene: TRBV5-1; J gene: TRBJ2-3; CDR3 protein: CASSTLLSNLGQDTQYF
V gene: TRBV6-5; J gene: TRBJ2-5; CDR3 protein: CASSYGQGGWAETQYF
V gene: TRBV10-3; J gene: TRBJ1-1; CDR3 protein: CATWDSWTEAFF
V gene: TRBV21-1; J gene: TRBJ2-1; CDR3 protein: CASSKTPLAHSYNEQFF
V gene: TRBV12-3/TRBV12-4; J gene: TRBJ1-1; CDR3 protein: CASSLGETEAFF
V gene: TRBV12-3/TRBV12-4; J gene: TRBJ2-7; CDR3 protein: CASSFSGPAPTYEQYF
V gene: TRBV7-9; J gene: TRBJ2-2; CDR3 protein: CASSLARLAENTGELFF
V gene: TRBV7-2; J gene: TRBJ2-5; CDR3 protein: CASSPTSGGGTQYF
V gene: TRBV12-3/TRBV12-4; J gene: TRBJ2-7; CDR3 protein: CASSTDRAGEQYF
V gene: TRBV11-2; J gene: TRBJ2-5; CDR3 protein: CASSRKGWIEETQYF
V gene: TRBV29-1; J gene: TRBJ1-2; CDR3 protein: CSAHSGGGPYGYTF
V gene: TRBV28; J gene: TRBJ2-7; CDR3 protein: CASSLYSRYEQYF
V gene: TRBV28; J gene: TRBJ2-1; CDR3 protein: CASSFVSGPRVYDEQFF
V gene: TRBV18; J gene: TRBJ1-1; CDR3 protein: CASSLGANTEAFF
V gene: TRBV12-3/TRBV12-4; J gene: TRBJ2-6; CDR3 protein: CASSLPGQTLSGANVLTF
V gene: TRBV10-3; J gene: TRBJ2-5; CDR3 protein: CAIRGGETQYF
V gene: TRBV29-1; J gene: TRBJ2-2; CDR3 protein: CSVLQGNTGELFF
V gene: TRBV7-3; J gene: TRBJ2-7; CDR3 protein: CASSFVPGYEQYF
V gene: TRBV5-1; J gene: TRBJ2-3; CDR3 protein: CASSILSLAFPDTQYF
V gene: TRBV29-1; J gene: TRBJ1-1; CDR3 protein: CSVERQGGTEAFF
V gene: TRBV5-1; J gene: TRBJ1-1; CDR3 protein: CASTGDTEAFF
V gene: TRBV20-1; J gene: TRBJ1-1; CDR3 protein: CSARDRGDFEAFF
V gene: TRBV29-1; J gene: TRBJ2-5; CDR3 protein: CSGRGGIEETQYF
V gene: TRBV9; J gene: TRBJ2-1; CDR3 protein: CASSGAGGPHNEQFF
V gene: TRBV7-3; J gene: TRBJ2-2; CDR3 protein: CASSLPGQGISGELFF
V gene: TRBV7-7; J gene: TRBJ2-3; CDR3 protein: CASSLGQGADTQYF
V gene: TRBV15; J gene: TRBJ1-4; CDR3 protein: CATSREWGTNEKLFF
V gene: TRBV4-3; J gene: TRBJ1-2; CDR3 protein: CASSQDVGGDYGYTF
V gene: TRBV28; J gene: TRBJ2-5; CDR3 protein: CASYMTPGLAGDQETQYF
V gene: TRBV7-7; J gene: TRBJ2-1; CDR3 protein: CASSPGFSLLYNEQFF
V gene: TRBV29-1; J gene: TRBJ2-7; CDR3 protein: CSVDGAGPDSYEQYF
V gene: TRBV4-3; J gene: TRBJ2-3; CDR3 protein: CASSQDVHSTDTQYF
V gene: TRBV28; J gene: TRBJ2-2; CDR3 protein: CASSDRLAVTGELFF
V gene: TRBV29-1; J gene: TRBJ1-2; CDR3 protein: CSVEDGDGYGYTF
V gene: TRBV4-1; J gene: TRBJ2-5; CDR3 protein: CASSQDGEETQYF
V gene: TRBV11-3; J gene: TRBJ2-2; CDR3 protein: CASSLADLGGELFF
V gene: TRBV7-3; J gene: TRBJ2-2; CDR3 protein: CASTHEARTGELFF
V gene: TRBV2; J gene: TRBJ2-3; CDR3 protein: CASRTGTGGKGDTQYF
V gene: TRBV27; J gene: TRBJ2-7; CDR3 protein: CASRYSSYYEQYF
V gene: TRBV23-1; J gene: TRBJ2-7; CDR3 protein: CASSQSGAQGGNEQYF
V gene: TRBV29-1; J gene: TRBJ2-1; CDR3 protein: CSVGLAGGDPRSGQFF
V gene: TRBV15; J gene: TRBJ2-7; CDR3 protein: CATSTSRPLDGSILSYEQYF
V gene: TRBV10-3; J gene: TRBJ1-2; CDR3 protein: CAISDGDRGIYGYTF
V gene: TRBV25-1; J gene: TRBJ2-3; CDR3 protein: CASRWGTDTQYF